Presented here are 23 T cell receptor beta chains from one specimen sequenced in a study of blood T cells in healthy people across ages (dated by TCRdb to between 2015 and 2016). Library preparation was by 5' RACE. Sequencing was performed on an Illumina HiSeq 2500. A second PCR of about 6 to 11 cycles was run with a J-beta primer mix and a sample-barcoded 5' primer. TCRdb reran the public reads through fastp at Q25 and MiXCR, keeping productive beta chains. For every CDR3 protein sequence, its rows merge into one entry that carries the most common genes and DNA. This sample is represented by some 1.6 million distinct CDR3 sequences; roughly 32% of them were singletons. Approximately 10% of the sample lies in the top ten. The specimen sequenced was blood. The receptors shown here come from a young woman in good health.

The sample holds many counts of this clonotype. The rearrangement joins TRBV24-1 to TRBJ2-1, with 11 bases matching TRBD2. Germline V gene sequence: CDR1 KGHDR, CDR2 SFDVKD. There are 16 residues in the CDR3. Trimming at V came to 5 bases and at J to 6 bases, leaving 8 bases not matched to a gene. CDR3 sequence: CATSATSGSGPNEQFF. The CDR3 nucleotides read TGTGCCACCAGTGCTACTAGCGGGAGTGGTCCCAATGAGCAGTTCTTC.

This clonotype came up a few times. The chain employs TRBV27 and TRBJ2-2, with D possibly being TRBD2 (6 bases). Trimming removed 2 bases at V and 7 bases at J, with 14 bases between. CDR1 is MNHEY and CDR2 is SMNVEV in the germline V gene (reference sequence). The CDR3 spans 15 residues. The CDR3 loop reads CASSLVSGSVGELFF. Here the CDR3 DNA reads TGTGCCAGCAGTTTAGTATCCGGGAGCGTCGGGGAGCTGTTTTTT.

The V gene is TRBV5-4, the J gene TRBJ2-6; D is unclear. The V gene lost 4 bases and the J gene lost 4 bases, with 15 bases spanning the gap. Germline V gives CDR1 SGHNT, CDR2 YYREEE (reference sequence). The CDR3 has 16 amino acids. The CDR3 DNA reads TGTGCCAGCAGCCTCCCCGAAATTACAGGGGCCAACGTCCTGACTTTC. Translating it yields CASSLPEITGANVLTF.

This sequence joins TRBV20-1 and TRBJ2-2; a weak D match, TRBD2 (5 bases). The germline CDR1 and CDR2 sequences are DFQATT and SNEGSKA (reference sequence). The CDR3 is 13 residues long. CDR3 DNA: TGCAGCGCCTCTAGCTTGGGCACCGGGGAGCTGTTTTTT. It codes for CSASSLGTGELFF.

This clonotype is a singleton in its sample. A much larger clone lies one base from this, so it may be a read error. The chain employs TRBV12-3 or TRBV12-4 and TRBJ2-3; D might be TRBD1 or TRBD2, each matching 6 bases. The CDR3 covers 14 residues. Trimming stripped 6 bases from V and 3 bases from J, with 13 bases between. CDR3 coding DNA: TGTGCCAGCAGCTACAAAGGGGGGACAGATACGCAGTATTTT. Translating it yields CASSYKGGTDTQYF.

This chain uses TRBV30 with TRBJ2-1, with D perhaps TRBD2 (5 bases). The CDR3 has 14 residues. CDR1 GTSNPN and CDR2 SVGIG come from the germline V gene (reference sequence). V was trimmed by 2 bases and J by 8 bases, leaving 16 bases between them. The CDR3 DNA reads TGTGCCTGGAGTAGAGTGGGAGTTAGCGATGAGCAGTTCTTC. This codes for CAWSRVGVSDEQFF.

This clonotype was found a few times. The V and J genes are TRBV20-1 and TRBJ1-2, with D possibly matching TRBD1 (6 bases). The length of the CDR3 is 11 residues. V dropped 3 bases and J dropped 7 bases, with 9 bases sitting between them. The germline gives CDR1 DFQATT, CDR2 SNEGSKA (reference sequence). The CDR3 DNA sequence: TGCAGTGCTAGGATCAGGGGTGGCTACACCTTC. As protein: CSARIRGGYTF.

This clonotype showed up just a few times. A junction end diverges from the germline sequence, so it may reflect a read error. The chain couples TRBV20-1 to TRBJ2-7, with D possibly being TRBD1 (6 bases). The CDR3 has 16 amino acids. Looked up from germline, CDR1 is DFQATT and CDR2 is SNEGSKA (reference sequence). CDR3 coding DNA: TGCAGTACTAGAGGGGGTCGCGGACAGTGGGACTACGAGCAGTACTTC. Encoded protein: CSTRGGRGQWDYEQYF.

This clonotype was observed at least ten times. The chain recombines TRBV29-1 with TRBJ2-7; D gene uncertain. Germline V CDR1 and CDR2: SQVTM, ANQGSEA. V lost 0 bases and J 0 bases, leaving 12 bases between the germline ends. There are 15 residues in the CDR3. This CDR3 reads CSVEDWTRSSYEQYF. CDR3 nucleotides: TGCAGCGTTGAAGATTGGACGAGGAGCTCCTACGAGCAGTACTTC.

V gene TRBV2 combines with J gene TRBJ1-5; 10 nucleotides match TRBD1. CDR3 length: 16 amino acids. Germline-derived CDR1 and CDR2 are SNHLY and FYNNEI. V gave up 6 bases and J gave up 5 bases; unmatched junction bases: 10. CDR3 bases: TGTGCCAGCAGCAGACAGGGGGCTCCTGGCTATCAGCCCCAGCATTTT. This translates into CASSRQGAPGYQPQHF.

The count of this clonotype is one. The rearrangement uses TRBV7-9 and TRBJ2-4; 10 nucleotides match TRBD2. TRBJ2-5 matches the DNA end more closely, so the J call is doubtful. The CDR3 runs 18 residues. CDR1 is SEHNR, CDR2 FQNEAQ, per germline (reference sequence). The CDR3 reads CASSPASGGVFAKETQYF. CDR3 DNA sequence: TGTGCCAGCAGTCCTGCCAGCGGGGGGGTGTTTGCCAAAGAGACCCAGTACTTC.

This clonotype occurred a few times. This chain joins TRBV10-3 and TRBJ2-1, with 9 nucleotides matching TRBD1. J gave up 5 bases and V 7 bases, and 12 bases lay outside the gene matches. This CDR3 contains 16 residues. The germline gives CDR1 ENHRY, CDR2 SYGVKD. The CDR3 nucleotides are TGTGCCATCAAGAAGACAGGGGGGTATAAGGACAATGAGCAGTTCTTC. It translates to CAIKKTGGYKDNEQFF.

V is TRBV9 and J is TRBJ2-6; D is uncertain. Germline V gene lookup returns CDR1 SGDLS and CDR2 YYNGEE. V gave up 2 bases and J gave up 1 base, with 13 bases separating them. There are 17 residues in the CDR3. The CDR3 reads CASSVWSVESGANVLTF. CDR3 nucleotides: TGTGCCAGCAGCGTGTGGTCCGTTGAATCTGGGGCCAACGTCCTGACTTTC. The whole variable domain, remainder taken from reference TRBV9 and TRBJ2-6, is DSGVTQTPKHLITATGQRVTLRCSPRSGDLSVYWYQQSLDQGLQFLIQYYNGEERAKGNILERFSAQQFPDLHSELNLSSLELGDSALYFCASSVWSVESGANVLTFGAGSRLTVL.

This clonotype occurred once. The rearrangement joins TRBV28 to TRBJ2-7; D not resolved. Per the germline V gene, CDR1 is MDHEN and CDR2 is SYDVKM. V dropped 6 bases and J dropped 7 bases, with 10 bases sitting between them. The CDR3 totals 11 residues. This CDR3 reads CASRVDLEQYF. CDR3 sequence (DNA): TGTGCCAGCAGGGTTGATCTTGAGCAGTACTTC.

This clonotype has only a few counts. The chain recombines TRBV11-2 with TRBJ2-1; tentatively, D is TRBD2 (6 bases). The end of the DNA is better explained by TRBJ2-7, so the J call may be wrong. CDR1 SGHAT and CDR2 FQNNGV come from the germline V gene. This CDR3 region has 20 residues. This chain's CDR3 is CASSLYGGSGPRRDYNEQYF. The CDR3 nucleotides read TGTGCCAGCAGCCTTTATGGGGGGAGCGGACCTAGAAGAGACTACAATGAGCAGTACTTC.

The chain employs TRBV12-3 or TRBV12-4 and TRBJ1-5; D is unresolved. Trimming removed 3 bases at V and 4 bases at J, with 13 bases between. There are 15 residues in the CDR3. CDR3 sequence (DNA): TGTGCCAGCAGTTTTGCTGTGGACGGGAATCAGCCCCAGCATTTT. As protein: CASSFAVDGNQPQHF.

This clonotype was seen just once. CDR3 sequence: CASRLGLAYGELFF. As DNA, the CDR3 is TGTGCCAGCAGGTTGGGACTAGCGTACGGGGAGCTGTTTTTT. The chain recombines TRBV27 with TRBJ2-2, with 10 bases identical to TRBD2. V gave up 6 bases and J gave up 7 bases; unmatched junction bases: 5. CDR1 and CDR2 (germline): MNHEY, SMNVEV (reference sequence). The CDR3 loop spans 14 amino acids.

This chain joins TRBV28 and TRBJ1-1; TRBD1 might be the D (5 bases). The V gene lost 8 bases and the J gene lost 1 base, with 17 bases spanning the gap. The germline CDR1 and CDR2 sequences are MDHEN and SYDVKM. The CDR3 extends over 15 amino acids. The CDR3 region is CASPPPDRPNTEAFF. The CDR3 region has the DNA TGTGCCAGCCCCCCCCCTGACAGACCGAACACTGAAGCTTTCTTT.

The CDR3 loop reads CASSLMTTGELFF. The CDR3 DNA sequence: TGTGCCAGCAGCTTAATGACTACCGGGGAGCTGTTTTTT. J is TRBJ2-2 and V is TRBV11-1; D is unclear. The CDR3 extends over 13 amino acids. V was shortened by 2 bases and J by 5 bases, with 6 bases between the two germline ends. Germline V gene lookup returns CDR1 SGHAT and CDR2 FQDESV (reference sequence).

This clonotype was found once. The genes are TRBV3-1 and TRBJ2-2, with 8 bases that match TRBD1. The CDR3 totals 16 residues. Germline V gene data show CDR1 as LGHDT and CDR2 as YNNKEL (reference sequence). V dropped 4 bases and J dropped 4; count of bases not matched to a gene: 8. CDR3 nucleotides: TGTGCCAGCAGCCCAAACAGGGGGATTGCCACCGGGGAGCTGTTTTTT. This sequence encodes CASSPNRGIATGELFF.

This clonotype occurred a few times. A much larger clone lies one base from this, so it may be a read error. The chain recombines TRBV5-6 with TRBJ2-7; 7 bases agree with TRBD2. V lost 4 bases, J lost 7 bases, and 8 bases stayed unmatched. CDR1 SGHDT and CDR2 YYEEEE come from the germline V gene. CDR3 length equals 13 residues. The CDR3 region is CASSPPGGREQYF. The CDR3 DNA is TGTGCCAGCAGCCCCCCGGGGGGTCGAGAGCAGTACTTC.

This clonotype was seen a handful of times. V is TRBV24-1 and J is TRBJ2-4; 9 nucleotides align to TRBD1. Germline V CDR1 and CDR2: KGHDR, SFDVKD. V was clipped by 3 bases and J by 4 bases; unmatched bases: 6. CDR3 length: 16 residues. The DNA for the CDR3 is TGTGCCACCAGTGATCCCACAGGGGGCTCTAAAAACATTCAGTACTTC. Its translation is CATSDPTGGSKNIQYF.

This clonotype was detected a few times. This chain connects TRBV13 to TRBJ2-1, with D unclear. CDR1 is PRHDT and CDR2 is FYEKMQ in the germline V gene (reference sequence). Trimming took 4 bases from V and 7 from J, leaving 14 bases between them. This CDR3 region has 14 residues. CDR3 region: CASSSGARMNEQFF. In DNA, the CDR3 is TGTGCCAGCAGCTCGGGTGCCCGGATGAATGAGCAGTTCTTC.